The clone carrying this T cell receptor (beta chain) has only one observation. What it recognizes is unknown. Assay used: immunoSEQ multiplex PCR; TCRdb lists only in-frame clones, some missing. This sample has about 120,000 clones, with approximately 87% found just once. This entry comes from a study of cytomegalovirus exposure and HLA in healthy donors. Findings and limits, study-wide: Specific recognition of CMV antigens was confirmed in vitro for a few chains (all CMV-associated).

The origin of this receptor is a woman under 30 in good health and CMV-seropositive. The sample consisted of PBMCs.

The CDR3 loop reads CAWSVSGRGAVNEKLFF. CDR3 nucleotides: TGTGCCTGGAGTGTATCAGGGCGGGGGGCCGTAAATGAAAAACTGTTTTTT. The rearrangement joins TRBV30 to TRBJ1-4; a possible D gene is TRBD1 (6 bases). Per germline, CDR1 GTSNPN and CDR2 SVGIG (reference sequence). The CDR3 is 17 residues long. Trimming removed 0 bases from V and 5 bases from J, with 19 bases in between.